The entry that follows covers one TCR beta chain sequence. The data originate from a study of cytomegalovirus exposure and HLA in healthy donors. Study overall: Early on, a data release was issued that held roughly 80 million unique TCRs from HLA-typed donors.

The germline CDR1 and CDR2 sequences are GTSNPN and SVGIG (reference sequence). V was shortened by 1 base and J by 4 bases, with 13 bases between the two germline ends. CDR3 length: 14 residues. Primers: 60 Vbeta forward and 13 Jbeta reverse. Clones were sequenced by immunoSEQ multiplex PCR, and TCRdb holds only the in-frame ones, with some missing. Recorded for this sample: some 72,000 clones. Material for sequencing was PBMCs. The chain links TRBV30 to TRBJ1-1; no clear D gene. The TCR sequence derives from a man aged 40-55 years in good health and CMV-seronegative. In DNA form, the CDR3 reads TGTGCCTGGAGTGAGGGTGTGGAGGGCACTGAAGCTTTCTTT. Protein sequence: CAWSEGVEGTEAFF.